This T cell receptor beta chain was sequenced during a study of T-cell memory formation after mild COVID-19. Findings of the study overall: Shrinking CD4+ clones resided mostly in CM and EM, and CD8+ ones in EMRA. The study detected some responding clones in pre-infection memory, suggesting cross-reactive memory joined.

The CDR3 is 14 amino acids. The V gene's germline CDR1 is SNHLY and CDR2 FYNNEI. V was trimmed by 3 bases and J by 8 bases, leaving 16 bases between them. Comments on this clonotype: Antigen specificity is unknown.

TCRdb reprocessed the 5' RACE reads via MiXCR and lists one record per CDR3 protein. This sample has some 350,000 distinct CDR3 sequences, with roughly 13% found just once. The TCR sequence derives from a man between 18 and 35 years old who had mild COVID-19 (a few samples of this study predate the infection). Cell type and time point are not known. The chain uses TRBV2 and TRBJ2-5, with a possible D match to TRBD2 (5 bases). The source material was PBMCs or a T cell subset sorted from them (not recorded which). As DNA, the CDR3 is TGTGCCAGCAGTGACCAGCGGCAAGAGACAACCCAGTACTTC. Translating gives CASSDQRQETTQYF.